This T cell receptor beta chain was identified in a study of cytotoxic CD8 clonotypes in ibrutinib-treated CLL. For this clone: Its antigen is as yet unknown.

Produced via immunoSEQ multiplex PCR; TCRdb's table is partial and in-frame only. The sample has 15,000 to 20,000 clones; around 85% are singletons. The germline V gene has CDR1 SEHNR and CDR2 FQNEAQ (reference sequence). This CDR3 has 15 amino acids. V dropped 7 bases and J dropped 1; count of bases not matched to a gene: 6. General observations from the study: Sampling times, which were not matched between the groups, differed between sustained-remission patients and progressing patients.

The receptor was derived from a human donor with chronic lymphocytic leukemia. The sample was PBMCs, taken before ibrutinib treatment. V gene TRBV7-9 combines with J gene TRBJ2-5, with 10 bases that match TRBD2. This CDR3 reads CASNLLAGGQETQYF. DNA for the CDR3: TGTGCCAGCAACCTATTAGCGGGGGGCCAAGAGACCCAGTACTTC. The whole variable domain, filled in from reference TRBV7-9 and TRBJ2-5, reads DTGVSQNPRHKITKRGQNVTFRCDPISEHNRLYWYRQTLGQGPEFLTYFQNEAQLEKSRLLSDRFSAERPKGSFSTLEIQRTEQGDSAMYLCASNLLAGGQETQYFGPGTRLLVL.